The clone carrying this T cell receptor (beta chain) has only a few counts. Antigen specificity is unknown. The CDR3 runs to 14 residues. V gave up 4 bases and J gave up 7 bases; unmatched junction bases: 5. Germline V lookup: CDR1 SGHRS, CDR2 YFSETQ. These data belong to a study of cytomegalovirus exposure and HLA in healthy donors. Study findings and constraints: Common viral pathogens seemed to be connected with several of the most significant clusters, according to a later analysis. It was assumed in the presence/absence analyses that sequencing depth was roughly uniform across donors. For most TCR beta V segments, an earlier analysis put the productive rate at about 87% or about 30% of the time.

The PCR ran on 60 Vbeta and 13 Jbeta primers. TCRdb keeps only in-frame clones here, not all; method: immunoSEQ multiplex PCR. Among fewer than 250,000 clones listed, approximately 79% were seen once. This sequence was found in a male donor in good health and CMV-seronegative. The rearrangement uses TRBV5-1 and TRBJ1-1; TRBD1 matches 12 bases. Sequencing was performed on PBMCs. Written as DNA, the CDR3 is TGCGCCAGCAGCCTGGGACAGGGGGCGGGTGAAGCTTTCTTT. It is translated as CASSLGQGAGEAFF.